The 21 T cell receptor beta chains below all came from one sample that was sequenced in a study of shared clonotypes between healthy human individuals. The assay was immunoSEQ multiplex PCR, and TCRdb's table has in-frame clones only and misses some. The sample consists of 2.3 million or so clones, approximately 93% of them appearing once. The sequenced material came from naive CD4+ T cells from PBMCs. Subset denoted: CD45RA+ positively selected. These receptors were taken from a man aged 18 to 30 in good health. Some clones in this sample may be carry-over from other donors' samples.

The rearrangement uses TRBV6-6 and TRBJ2-7; maybe TRBD1 (6 bases). The V and J ends lost 6 bases and 2 bases respectively, with 11 bases between them. The CDR3 loop spans 13 amino acids. CDR1 and CDR2 from the germline V gene are MNHNY and SVGAGI (reference sequence). The CDR3 region has the DNA TGTGCCAGCAGACCGGACAGACCCTACGAGCAGTACTTC. Protein: CASRPDRPYEQYF.

In nucleotides, the CDR3 is TGTGCCAGCAGCTTCAGGGTATCAGAGACCCAGTACTTC. Translated, it gives CASSFRVSETQYF. The V and J genes are TRBV5-8 and TRBJ2-5, with a tentative D call TRBD1 (5 bases). The CDR3 covers 13 residues. Germline V gene sequence: CDR1 SGHTS, CDR2 YDEGEE. The V and J ends lost 2 bases and 4 bases respectively, with 9 bases between them.

This clone came up once. J is TRBJ2-2 and V is TRBV28, with 9 bases matching TRBD1. The CDR3 is 14 residues long. Germline CDR1 is MDHEN and CDR2 is SYDVKM. After removal of 6 bases from V and 8 bases from J, the junction contained 7 bases not matched to a gene. The DNA of the CDR3 is TGTGCCAGCAGGGGGACAGGGAGTTCAGGGGAGCTGTTTTTT. Amino acid sequence: CASRGTGSSGELFF.

The chain joins TRBV7-9 to TRBJ2-7; tentative D call: TRBD2 (5 bases). CDR1 and CDR2 (germline): SEHNR, FQNEAQ (reference sequence). This CDR3 region has 15 residues. V was shortened by 1 base and J by 3 bases, with 13 bases between the two germline ends. CDR3 bases: TGTGCCAGCAGCTTAGGCATGGAGCGGAGCTACGAGCAGTACTTC. Amino acid sequence: CASSLGMERSYEQYF.

Worth noting for this clone: This CDR3 is also generated by other DNA sequences in the sample. The J gene is TRBJ1-2, the V gene TRBV28; 7 nucleotides match TRBD1. Trimming at V came to 4 bases and at J to 4 bases, leaving 6 bases not matched to a gene. The CDR3 totals 14 residues. Germline V lookup: CDR1 MDHEN, CDR2 SYDVKM. DNA of the CDR3: TGTGCCAGCAGTTCTCCCGGGACAGCCTATGGCTACACCTTC. This gives the protein CASSSPGTAYGYTF.

The chain combines TRBV7-9 with TRBJ1-5; TRBD1 matches 7 bases. The CDR3 covers 15 residues. V shed 4 bases and J 1 base; nucleotides not matched to a gene: 4. CDR1 is SEHNR and CDR2 is FQNEAQ in the germline V gene (reference sequence). Here the CDR3 reads CASSSVQGSNQPQHF. For the CDR3, the DNA is TGTGCCAGCAGCTCCGTACAGGGGAGCAATCAGCCCCAGCATTTT.

The chain combines TRBV5-4 with TRBJ2-5; weak D call: TRBD2 (6 bases). Trimming shortened V by 0 bases and J by 5 bases, and 11 bases separated the two germline ends. This CDR3 comprises 14 residues. Germline V lookup: CDR1 SGHNT, CDR2 YYREEE (reference sequence). The CDR3 DNA follows: TGTGCCAGCAGCTTGGTGGGAGGCAGGGAGACCCAGTACTTC. Translating gives CASSLVGGRETQYF.

V and J are TRBV7-3 and TRBJ2-1, with D uncertain. Trimming removed 2 bases at V and 0 bases at J, with 11 bases between. Germline CDR1 is SGHTA and CDR2 is FQGTGA. This CDR3 spans 16 amino acids. In DNA form, the CDR3 reads TGTGCCAGCAGCTTAGGACGAGGAAGCTCCTACAATGAGCAGTTCTTC. This codes for CASSLGRGSSYNEQFF.

The chain has TRBV7-2 and TRBJ2-7, with D unclear. The V gene's germline CDR1 is SGHTA and CDR2 FQGNSA. Trimming removed 4 bases at V and 0 bases at J, with 7 bases between. The CDR3 length is 13 residues. The CDR3 DNA reads TGTGCCAGCAGCTACGATAGCTCCTACGAGCAGTACTTC. It encodes CASSYDSSYEQYF.

The J gene is TRBJ2-3, the V gene TRBV28; D possibly uses TRBD1 or TRBD2 (5 bases each). This CDR3 has 15 residues. From germline, CDR1 is MDHEN and CDR2 SYDVKM. The germline V and J ends were trimmed by 10 bases and 2 bases, with 19 bases remaining between them. CDR3 DNA: TGTGCCACCAACGGAATCCGGGACCACACAGATACGCAGTATTTT. Translated: CATNGIRDHTDTQYF.

The table lists this clone with a count of one. J is TRBJ2-1 and V is TRBV14, with 10 bases lining up with TRBD2. The germline gives CDR1 SGHDN, CDR2 FVKESK. CDR3 length: 16 residues. Losses at the gene ends were 4 bases for V and 4 bases for J; bases not matched to a gene: 7. For the CDR3, the DNA is TGTGCCAGCAGCCGGACAGCGGGAGGGCCTTACAATGAGCAGTTCTTC. Translating it yields CASSRTAGGPYNEQFF.

The chain is built from TRBV5-4 and TRBJ2-1; D possibly corresponds to TRBD1 (5 bases). The CDR3 consists of 15 residues. CDR1 is SGHNT and CDR2 is YYREEE in the germline V gene (reference sequence). Between the trimmed V and J ends, which lost 2 bases and 1 base, there was a span of 10 bases. CDR3 sequence reads: CASSFPGKSYNEQFF. CDR3 nucleotides: TGTGCCAGCAGCTTTCCAGGGAAGTCCTACAATGAGCAGTTCTTC.

The chain couples TRBV5-4 to TRBJ2-5; D possibly corresponds to TRBD2 (5 bases). The germline V gene has CDR1 SGHNT and CDR2 YYREEE (reference sequence). The V end lost 4 bases, the J end lost 5 bases, and 12 bases lay between the germline ends. This CDR3 comprises 13 residues. The CDR3 is CASSLGDRETQYF. For the CDR3, the DNA is TGTGCCAGCAGCCTCGGGGATCGGGAGACCCAGTACTTC.

The chain recombines TRBV11-2 with TRBJ1-4, with D perhaps matching TRBD1 (5 bases). The CDR3 runs 14 residues. The germline CDR1 and CDR2 sequences are SGHAT and FQNNGV. V was pared by 4 bases and J by 11 bases, with 17 bases between. CDR3: CASSSVGGSGKLFF. The DNA of the CDR3 is TGTGCCAGCAGCTCCGTCGGGGGATCTGGCAAACTGTTTTTT. Using reference TRBV11-2 and TRBJ1-4 for the parts outside the CDR3, the full variable domain is EAGVAQSPRYKIIEKRQSVAFWCNPISGHATLYWYQQILGQGPKLLIQFQNNGVVDDSQLPKDRFSAERLKGVDSTLKIQPAKLEDSAVYLCASSSVGGSGKLFFGSGTQLSVL.

CDR3 loop: CASSPRVGASYNEQFF. In nucleotides, the CDR3 is TGTGCCAGCAGCCCCAGGGTGGGGGCGTCCTACAATGAGCAGTTCTTC. The chain joins TRBV9 to TRBJ2-1; maybe TRBD1 (6 bases). V gave up 4 bases and J gave up 1 base, with 15 bases separating them. CDR3 length: 16 amino acids. Germline CDR1 and CDR2: SGDLS and YYNGEE.

The chain couples TRBV29-1 to TRBJ1-1, with TRBD1 matching over 7 bases. CDR3 length: 11 amino acids. V lost 5 bases and J lost 7; bases outside the gene matches: 4. The germline V gene has CDR1 SQVTM and CDR2 ANQGSEA. In DNA, the CDR3 is TGCAGCGTTTACAGGGGTAGTGAAGCTTTCTTT. It translates to CSVYRGSEAFF.

This clone was seen a handful of times. The rearrangement links TRBV7-9 to TRBJ1-1; D perhaps matches TRBD1 (6 bases). Germline CDR1 reads SEHNR; CDR2 reads FQNEAQ (reference sequence). V lost 6 bases and J 8 bases, leaving 16 bases between the germline ends. The CDR3 has 13 amino acids. As DNA, the CDR3 is TGTGCCAGCAGTTACTCCCGGGACATAGAAGCTTTCTTT. Amino acids: CASSYSRDIEAFF.

The rearrangement links TRBV4-2 to TRBJ2-7; D tentatively fits TRBD1 or TRBD2 (5 bases each). V was pared by 3 bases and J by 4 bases, with 13 bases between. There are 14 residues in the CDR3. Germline V gives CDR1 LGHNA, CDR2 YNFKEQ. The CDR3 sequence is CASSQAGARYEQYF. CDR3 DNA sequence: TGTGCCAGCAGCCAGGCCGGGGCTAGATACGAGCAGTACTTC.

The chain combines TRBV6-5 with TRBJ1-4; D is possibly TRBD1 (5 bases). The CDR3 length is 13 residues. Germline CDR1 reads MNHEY; CDR2 reads SVGAGI. The V gene lost 5 bases and the J gene lost 4 bases, with 8 bases spanning the gap. This chain's CDR3 is CASSATVNEKLFF. The CDR3 coding sequence is TGTGCCAGCAGTGCGACAGTTAATGAAAAACTGTTTTTT.

The chain is built from TRBV6-1 and TRBJ2-7; possible D gene TRBD1, 6 bases. This CDR3 has 15 amino acids. In germline, CDR1 is MNHNS, CDR2 SASEGT. With 9 bases removed from V and 1 base from J, the gap between germline ends came to 19 bases. The CDR3 here is CASANGRDMSYEQYF. The CDR3, as DNA: TGTGCCAGTGCGAATGGCCGGGACATGTCCTACGAGCAGTACTTC.

The chain has TRBV9 and TRBJ1-2; TRBD1 might be the D (6 bases). The CDR3 is 14 amino acids. Per germline, CDR1 SGDLS and CDR2 YYNGEE. Trimming stripped 4 bases from V and 2 bases from J, with 12 bases between. CDR3 DNA: TGTGCCAGCAGCCCTGGAGGGGGGAACTATGGCTACACCTTC. Translating it yields CASSPGGGNYGYTF. Supplemented by reference TRBV9 and TRBJ1-2, the full variable domain reads DSGVTQTPKHLITATGQRVTLRCSPRSGDLSVYWYQQSLDQGLQFLIQYYNGEERAKGNILERFSAQQFPDLHSELNLSSLELGDSALYFCASSPGGGNYGYTFGSGTRLTVV.